The 3 T cell receptor beta chains given below trace back to one sample, sequenced in a study of cytomegalovirus exposure and HLA in healthy donors. 13 Jbeta primers and 60 Vbeta primers were used for the PCR. This table comes from immunoSEQ multiplex PCR, and its TCRdb copy is limited to in-frame clones, with some not included. The sample includes about 150,000 clones, about 60% seen only once; the top ten take about 7.1%. Material for sequencing was PBMCs. These receptors were collected from a woman in her fifties or sixties in good health and CMV-seropositive.

This clone was counted only a few times. The chain joins TRBV7-2 to TRBJ2-5, with D possibly TRBD1 on 5 matching bases. The length of the CDR3 is 14 residues. Trimming removed 5 bases at V and 2 bases at J, with 12 bases between. Germline-derived CDR1 and CDR2 are SGHTA and FQGNSA. CDR3 sequence (DNA): TGTGCCAGCAGCCTGCGACAGATACAAGAGACCCAGTACTTC. It specifies CASSLRQIQETQYF.

J is TRBJ2-7 and V is TRBV4-2; no definite D call. Germline CDR1 LGHNA, CDR2 YNFKEQ. CDR3 size: 16 residues. V lost 0 bases, J lost 3 bases, and 15 bases lay in between. Here the CDR3 reads CASSQDLGNSIYEQYF. The DNA of the CDR3 is TGTGCCAGCAGCCAAGATCTAGGCAACTCAATCTACGAGCAGTACTTC.

This chain uses TRBV27 with TRBJ1-1; 7 nucleotides align to TRBD1. Per germline, CDR1 MNHEY and CDR2 SMNVEV (reference sequence). The J segment lost 0 bases and the V segment lost 4 bases, leaving 8 bases of the junction unmatched. CDR3 size: 16 residues. This CDR3 is CASSSILTGMNTEAFF. CDR3 nucleotide sequence: TGTGCCAGCAGTTCGATACTGACAGGGATGAACACTGAAGCTTTCTTT.